This T cell receptor (beta chain) emerged from a study of blood T cell repertoires in COVID-19. Study as a whole: Acute and convalescent COVID-19 samples came from the United States, Italy and Spain.

Everyone who took part was roughly 18 to 89 years old, and they came from 24 US areas. Categorization into cohorts depended on clinical history that participants reported. Original analysis: Reference gene primers were amplified, and this amplification served to estimate nucleated cell counts. Repertoires were generated with immunoSEQ multiplex PCR, while TCRdb's copy carries only in-frame clones and drops some. Clonal size and the V and J genes are those of that table, whereas D and trimming came from the DNA. Of 200,000 to 250,000 clones listed, about nine tenths were seen once; the top ten hold about 6%. The V gene's germline CDR1 is SGHVS and CDR2 FQNEAQ. The CDR3 has 16 residues. The V end was cut by 1 base, the J end by 1 base, with 11 bases between.

This clonotype was sampled from a woman aged 25-40 years with acute COVID-19. The sample comprised PBMCs or T cells enriched from blood (not recorded which). The chain carries TRBV7-8 and TRBJ1-3; D unresolved. CDR3 in DNA: TGTGCCAGCAGCTTAGAGTCGACTGGGTCTGGAAACACCATATATTTT. It is translated as CASSLESTGSGNTIYF. Filled out from reference TRBV7-8 and TRBJ1-3, the complete variable domain reads GAGVSQSPRYKVAKRGQDVALRCDPISGHVSLFWYQQALGQGPEFLTYFQNEAQLDKSGLPSDRFFAERPEGSVSTLKIQRTQQEDSAVYLCASSLESTGSGNTIYFGEGSWLTVV.